This T cell receptor (beta chain) was captured by sequencing in a study of cytomegalovirus exposure and HLA in healthy donors. Study conclusions and caveats: Three chains linked to CMV were shown in vitro to be specific for CMV antigens. A subsequent analysis found that TCR clusters from the first cohort also tended to co-occur in the roughly 120 validation repertoires, with 94% of cluster scores above 0. The study found most TCR sequences rare, yet found some public TCRs in many donors.

Per germline, CDR1 SGHTA and CDR2 FQGNSA. With 1 base clipped from V and 5 bases from J, the junction kept 7 bases outside the gene matches. The CDR3 runs to 16 residues. Worth noting for this clone: Antigen: not known.

Libraries were prepared by immunoSEQ multiplex PCR; TCRdb keeps only in-frame clonotypes and omits some of them. The profile shows 250,000 to 350,000 clones, roughly 87% of them singletons. The V and J genes are TRBV7-2 and TRBJ2-3, with 9 bases that match TRBD2. The TCR was taken from a man aged 30-40 years in good health and CMV-seronegative. The sample taken for sequencing was PBMCs. The CDR3 DNA is TGTGCCAGCAGCTTAGGCGCGGGGGGGCCGAGAGATACGCAGTATTTT. The encoded protein is CASSLGAGGPRDTQYF.